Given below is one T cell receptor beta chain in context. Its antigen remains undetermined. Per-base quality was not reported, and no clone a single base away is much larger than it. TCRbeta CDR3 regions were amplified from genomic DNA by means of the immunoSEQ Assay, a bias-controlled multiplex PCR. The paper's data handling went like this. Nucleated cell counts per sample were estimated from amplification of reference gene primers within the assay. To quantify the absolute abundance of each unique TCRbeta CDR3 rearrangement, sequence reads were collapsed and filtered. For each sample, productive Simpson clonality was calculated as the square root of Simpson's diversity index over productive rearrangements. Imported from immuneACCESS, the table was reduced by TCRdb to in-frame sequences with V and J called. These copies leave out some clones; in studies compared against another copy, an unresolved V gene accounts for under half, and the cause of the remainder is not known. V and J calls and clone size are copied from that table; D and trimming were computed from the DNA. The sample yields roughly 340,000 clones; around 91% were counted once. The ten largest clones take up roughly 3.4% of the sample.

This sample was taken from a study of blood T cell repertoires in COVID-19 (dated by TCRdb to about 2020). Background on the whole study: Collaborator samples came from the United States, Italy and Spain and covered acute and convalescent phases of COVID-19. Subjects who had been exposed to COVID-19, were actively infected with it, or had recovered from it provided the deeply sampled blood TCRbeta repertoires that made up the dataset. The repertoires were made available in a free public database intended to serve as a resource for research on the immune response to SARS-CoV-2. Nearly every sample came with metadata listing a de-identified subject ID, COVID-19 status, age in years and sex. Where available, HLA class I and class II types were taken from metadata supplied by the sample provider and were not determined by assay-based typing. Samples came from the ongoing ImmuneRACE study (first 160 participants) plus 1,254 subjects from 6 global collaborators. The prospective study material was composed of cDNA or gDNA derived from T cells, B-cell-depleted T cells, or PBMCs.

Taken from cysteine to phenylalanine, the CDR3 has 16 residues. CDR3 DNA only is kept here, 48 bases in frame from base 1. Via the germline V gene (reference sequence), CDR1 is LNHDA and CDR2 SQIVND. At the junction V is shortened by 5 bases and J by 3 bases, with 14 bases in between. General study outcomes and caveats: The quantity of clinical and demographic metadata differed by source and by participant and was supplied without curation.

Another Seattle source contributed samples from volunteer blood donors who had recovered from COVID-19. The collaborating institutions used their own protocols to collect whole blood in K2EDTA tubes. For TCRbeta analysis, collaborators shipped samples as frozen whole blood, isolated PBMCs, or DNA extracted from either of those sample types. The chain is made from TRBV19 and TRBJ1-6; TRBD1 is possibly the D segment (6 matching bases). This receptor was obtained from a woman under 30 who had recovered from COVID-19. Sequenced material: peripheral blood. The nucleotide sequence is TGTGCCAGTAGTTTAGGACAGCACCACTATAATTCACCCCTCCACTTT. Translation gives CASSLGQHHYNSPLHF.